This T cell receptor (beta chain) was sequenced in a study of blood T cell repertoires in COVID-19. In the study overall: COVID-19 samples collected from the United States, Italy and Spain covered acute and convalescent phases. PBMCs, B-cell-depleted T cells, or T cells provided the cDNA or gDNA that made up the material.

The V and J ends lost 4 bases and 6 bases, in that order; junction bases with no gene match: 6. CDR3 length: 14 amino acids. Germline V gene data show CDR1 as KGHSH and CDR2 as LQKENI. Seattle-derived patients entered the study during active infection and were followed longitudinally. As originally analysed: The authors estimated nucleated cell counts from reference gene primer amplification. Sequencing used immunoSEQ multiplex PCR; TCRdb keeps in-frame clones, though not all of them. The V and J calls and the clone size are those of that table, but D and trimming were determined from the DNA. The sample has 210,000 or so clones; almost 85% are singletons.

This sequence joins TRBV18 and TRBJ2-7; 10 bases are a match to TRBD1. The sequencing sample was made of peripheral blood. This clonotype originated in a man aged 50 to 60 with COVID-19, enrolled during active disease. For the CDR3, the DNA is TGTGCCAGCTCACGGCTGACAGGGGGCTTCGAGCAGTACTTC. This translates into CASSRLTGGFEQYF.